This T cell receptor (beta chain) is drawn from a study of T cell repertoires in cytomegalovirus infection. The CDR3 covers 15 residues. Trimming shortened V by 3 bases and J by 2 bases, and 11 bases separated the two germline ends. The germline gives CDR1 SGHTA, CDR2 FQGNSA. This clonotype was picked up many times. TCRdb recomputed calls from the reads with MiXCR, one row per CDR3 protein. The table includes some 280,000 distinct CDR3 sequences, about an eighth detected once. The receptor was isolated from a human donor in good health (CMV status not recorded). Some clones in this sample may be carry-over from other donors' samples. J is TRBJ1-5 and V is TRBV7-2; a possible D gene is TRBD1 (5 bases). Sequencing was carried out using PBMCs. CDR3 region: CASSFNGGGNQPQHF. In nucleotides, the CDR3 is TGTGCCAGCAGCTTCAACGGGGGTGGCAATCAGCCCCAGCATTTT.